The text below deals with one T cell receptor beta chain. Its cognate antigen is unknown. TCRdb called the 5' RACE reads again in MiXCR, with one record for every CDR3 protein. Of around 83,000 distinct CDR3 sequences in the sample, about 23% were seen once. The data derive from a study of T-cell memory formation after mild COVID-19. Study details: Most TCR clusters belonged to a single donor. Study-wide results and caveats: Pre-infection memory harbored some responding clones, suggesting cross-reactive memory joined.

The CDR3 extends over 16 amino acids. Germline V lookup: CDR1 DFQATT, CDR2 SNEGSKA (reference sequence). V shed 0 bases and J shed 4 bases, with 16 bases lying between them. This TCR was sampled from a man younger than 35 who had mild COVID-19 (a few samples of this study predate the infection). Cell type and time point are not known. The chain combines TRBV20-1 with TRBJ1-5, with a possible D match to TRBD1 (6 bases). The material sequenced was PBMCs or a T cell subset sorted from them (not recorded which). The CDR3 DNA is TGCAGTGCTAGAGATCGAAGCGGGACACCTAATCAGCCCCAGCATTTT. Encoded protein: CSARDRSGTPNQPQHF.